Described below is a single T cell receptor (beta chain) sequence and its context. As processed by the authors: Estimated nucleated cell counts came from reference gene primer amplification. The protocol was immunoSEQ multiplex PCR, while the TCRdb copy is restricted to in-frame clones and leaves out a portion. V and J calls and clone size are as listed in that table; D and trimming were resolved from the DNA. The table lists tens of thousands of clones, approximately 83% of them singletons. This sample stems from a study of blood T cell repertoires in COVID-19. Study-level information: Sample material is recorded as cDNA or gDNA derived from T cells, B-cell-depleted T cells, or PBMCs.

Enrolment of Seattle patients took place during active infection, and they were followed longitudinally. This clonotype was sampled from a man under 40 with COVID-19, enrolled during active disease. The sequencing sample was made of peripheral blood.

The CDR3 nucleotides read TGTGCCAGCAGGGGGGTCTCAGGGGGCGGAGAGACCCAGTACTTC. Residues: CASRGVSGGGETQYF. The V gene is TRBV6-5, the J gene TRBJ2-5, with 8 bases aligning to TRBD1. The CDR3 totals 15 residues. J gave up 4 bases and V 6 bases, and 10 bases lay outside the gene matches. Germline loops: CDR1 MNHEY, CDR2 SVGAGI.